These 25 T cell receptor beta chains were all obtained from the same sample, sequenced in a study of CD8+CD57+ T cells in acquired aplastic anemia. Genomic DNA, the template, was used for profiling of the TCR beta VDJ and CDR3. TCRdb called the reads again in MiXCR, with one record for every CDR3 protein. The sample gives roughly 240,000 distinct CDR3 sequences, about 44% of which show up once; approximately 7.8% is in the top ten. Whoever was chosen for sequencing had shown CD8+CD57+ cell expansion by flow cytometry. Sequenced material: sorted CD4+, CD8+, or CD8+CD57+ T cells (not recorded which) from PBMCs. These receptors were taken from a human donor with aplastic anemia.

Here the CDR3 DNA reads TGTGCCAGCAGCCAAACAGGGTTCTCGAAACTGTTTTTT. Translated, it gives CASSQTGFSKLFF. V and J are TRBV3-1 and TRBJ1-4; a weak D match, TRBD1 (6 bases). CDR1 is LGHDT, CDR2 YNNKEL, per germline (reference sequence). CDR3 length: 13 amino acids. The V end was cut by 2 bases, the J end by 11 bases, with 12 bases between.

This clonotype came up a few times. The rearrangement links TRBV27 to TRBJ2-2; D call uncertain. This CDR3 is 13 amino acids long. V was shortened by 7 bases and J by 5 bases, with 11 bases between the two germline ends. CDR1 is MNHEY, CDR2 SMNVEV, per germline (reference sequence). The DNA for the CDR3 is TGTGCCAGCAAAAAAGATGGGACCGGGGAGCTGTTTTTT. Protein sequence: CASKKDGTGELFF.

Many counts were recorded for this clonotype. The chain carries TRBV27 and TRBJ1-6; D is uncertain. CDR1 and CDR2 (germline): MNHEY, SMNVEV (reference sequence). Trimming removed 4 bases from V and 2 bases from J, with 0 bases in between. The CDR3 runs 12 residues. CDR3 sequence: CASSSYNSPLHF. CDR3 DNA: TGTGCCAGCAGTTCCTATAATTCACCCCTCCACTTT.

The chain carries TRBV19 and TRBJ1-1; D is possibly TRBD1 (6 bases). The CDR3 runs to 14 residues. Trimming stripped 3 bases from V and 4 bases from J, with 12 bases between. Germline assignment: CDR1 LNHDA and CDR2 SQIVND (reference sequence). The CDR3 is CASSIRGQSTEAFF. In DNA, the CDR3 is TGTGCCAGTAGTATCCGTGGACAGAGCACTGAAGCTTTCTTT.

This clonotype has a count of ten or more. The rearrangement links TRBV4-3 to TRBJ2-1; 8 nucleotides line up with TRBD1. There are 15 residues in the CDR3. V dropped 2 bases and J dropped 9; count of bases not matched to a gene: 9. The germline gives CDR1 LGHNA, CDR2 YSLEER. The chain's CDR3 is CASSQSITGTGEQFF. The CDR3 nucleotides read TGCGCCAGCAGCCAATCGATTACAGGGACAGGTGAGCAGTTCTTC.

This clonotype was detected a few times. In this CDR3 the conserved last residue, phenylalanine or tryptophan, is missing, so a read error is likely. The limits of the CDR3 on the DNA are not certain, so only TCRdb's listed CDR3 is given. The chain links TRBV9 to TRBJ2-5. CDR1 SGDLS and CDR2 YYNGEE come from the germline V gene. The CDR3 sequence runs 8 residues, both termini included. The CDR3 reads CASSGGAI.

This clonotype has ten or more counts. The CDR3 region has the DNA TGCAGTGCGGCTGAACGATATAGCAATCAGCCCCAGCATTTT. This gives the protein CSAAERYSNQPQHF. The chain has TRBV20-1 and TRBJ1-5; no firm D call. Germline assignment: CDR1 DFQATT and CDR2 SNEGSKA (reference sequence). With 6 bases removed from V and 0 bases from J, the gap between germline ends came to 12 bases. The CDR3 covers 14 residues.

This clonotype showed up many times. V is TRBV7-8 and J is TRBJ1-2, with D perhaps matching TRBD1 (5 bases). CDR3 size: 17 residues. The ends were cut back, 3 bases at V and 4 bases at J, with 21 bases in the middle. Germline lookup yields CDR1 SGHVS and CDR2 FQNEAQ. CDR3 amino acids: CASSFGGSEGFGYGYTF. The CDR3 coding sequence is TGTGCCAGCAGCTTTGGGGGGTCGGAAGGGTTCGGCTATGGCTACACCTTC.

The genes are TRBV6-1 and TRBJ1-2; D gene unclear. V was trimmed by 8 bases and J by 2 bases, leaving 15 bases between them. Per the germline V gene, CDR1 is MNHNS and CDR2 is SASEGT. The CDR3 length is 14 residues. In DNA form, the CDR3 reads TGTGCCAGCGCAGTATCCTTTGGGAACTATGGCTACACCTTC. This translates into CASAVSFGNYGYTF.

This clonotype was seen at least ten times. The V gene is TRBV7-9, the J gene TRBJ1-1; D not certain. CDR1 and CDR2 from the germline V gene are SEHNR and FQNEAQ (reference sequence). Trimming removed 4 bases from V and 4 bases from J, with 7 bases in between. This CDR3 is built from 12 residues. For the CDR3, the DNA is TGTGCCAGCAGCTCAATCGGCACTGAAGCTTTCTTT. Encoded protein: CASSSIGTEAFF.

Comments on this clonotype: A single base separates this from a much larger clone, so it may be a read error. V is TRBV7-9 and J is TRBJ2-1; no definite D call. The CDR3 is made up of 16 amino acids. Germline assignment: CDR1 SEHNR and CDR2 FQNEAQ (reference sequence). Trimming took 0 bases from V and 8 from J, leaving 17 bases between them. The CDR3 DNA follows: TGTGCCAGCAGCTTAGCTTGGTACAAGATGTACGATGAGCAGTTCTTC. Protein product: CASSLAWYKMYDEQFF.

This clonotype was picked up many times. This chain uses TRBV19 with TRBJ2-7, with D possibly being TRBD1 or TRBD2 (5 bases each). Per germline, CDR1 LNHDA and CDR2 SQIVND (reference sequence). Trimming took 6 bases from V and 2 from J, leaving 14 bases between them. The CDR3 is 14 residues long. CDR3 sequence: CASRTGTFPYEQYF. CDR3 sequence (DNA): TGTGCCAGTAGGACCGGGACCTTCCCCTACGAGCAGTACTTC.

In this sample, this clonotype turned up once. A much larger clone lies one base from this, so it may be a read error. The CDR3 coding sequence is TGTGCCAGCAGTTCGACAGGTCTAGCTAACTATGGCTACGCCTTC. Its translation is CASSSTGLANYGYAF. This chain links TRBV27 with TRBJ1-2, with D perhaps TRBD1 (6 bases). CDR3 length equals 15 residues. Germline V gene lookup returns CDR1 MNHEY and CDR2 SMNVEV (reference sequence).

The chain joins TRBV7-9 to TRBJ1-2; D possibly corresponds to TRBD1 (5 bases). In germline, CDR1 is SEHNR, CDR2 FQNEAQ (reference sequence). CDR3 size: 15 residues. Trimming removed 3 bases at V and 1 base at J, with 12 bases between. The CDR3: CASSLATASNYGYTF. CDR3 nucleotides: TGTGCCAGCAGCTTGGCGACAGCCAGTAACTATGGCTACACCTTC. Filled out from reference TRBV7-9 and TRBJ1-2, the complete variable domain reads DTGVSQNPRHKITKRGQNVTFRCDPISEHNRLYWYRQTLGQGPEFLTYFQNEAQLEKSRLLSDRFSAERPKGSFSTLEIQRTEQGDSAMYLCASSLATASNYGYTFGSGTRLTVV.

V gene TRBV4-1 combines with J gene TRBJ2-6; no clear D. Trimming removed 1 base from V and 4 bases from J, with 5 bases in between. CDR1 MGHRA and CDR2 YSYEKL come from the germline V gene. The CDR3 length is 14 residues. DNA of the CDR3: TGCGCCAGCAGCCAAGGTCCGGGGGCCAACGTCCTGACTTTC. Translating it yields CASSQGPGANVLTF.

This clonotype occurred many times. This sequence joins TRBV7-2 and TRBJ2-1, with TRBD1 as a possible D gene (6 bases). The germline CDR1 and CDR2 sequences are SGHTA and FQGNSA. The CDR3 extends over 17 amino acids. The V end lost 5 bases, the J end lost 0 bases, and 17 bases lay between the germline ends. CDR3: CASSKTSRGSSYNEQFF. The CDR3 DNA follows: TGTGCCAGCAGCAAGACGAGCAGGGGAAGCTCCTACAATGAGCAGTTCTTC.

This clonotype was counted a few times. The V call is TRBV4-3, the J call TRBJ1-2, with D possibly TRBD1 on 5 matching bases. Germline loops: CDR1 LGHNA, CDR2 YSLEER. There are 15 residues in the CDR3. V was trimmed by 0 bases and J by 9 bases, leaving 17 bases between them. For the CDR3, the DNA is TGCGCCAGCAGCCAAGATTTCGGGGCATCAGAGAGCTACACCTTC. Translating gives CASSQDFGASESYTF.

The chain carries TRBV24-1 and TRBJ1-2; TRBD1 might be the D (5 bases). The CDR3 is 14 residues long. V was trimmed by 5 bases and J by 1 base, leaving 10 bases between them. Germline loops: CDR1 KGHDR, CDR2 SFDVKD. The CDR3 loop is CATSAGTVNYGYTF. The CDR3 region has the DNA TGTGCCACCAGTGCCGGGACGGTTAACTATGGCTACACCTTC.

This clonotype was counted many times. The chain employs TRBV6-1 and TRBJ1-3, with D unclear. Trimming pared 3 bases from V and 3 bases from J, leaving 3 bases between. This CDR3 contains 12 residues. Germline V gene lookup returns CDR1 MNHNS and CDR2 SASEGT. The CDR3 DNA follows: TGTGCCAGCAGTGATATTGGAAACACCATATATTTT. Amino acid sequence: CASSDIGNTIYF.

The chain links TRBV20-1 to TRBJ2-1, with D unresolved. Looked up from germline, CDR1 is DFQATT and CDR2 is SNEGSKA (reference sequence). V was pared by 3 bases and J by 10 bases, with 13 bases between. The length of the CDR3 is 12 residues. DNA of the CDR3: TGCAGTGCTAGGGGAATCTCCTACGAGCAGTTCTTC. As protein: CSARGISYEQFF.

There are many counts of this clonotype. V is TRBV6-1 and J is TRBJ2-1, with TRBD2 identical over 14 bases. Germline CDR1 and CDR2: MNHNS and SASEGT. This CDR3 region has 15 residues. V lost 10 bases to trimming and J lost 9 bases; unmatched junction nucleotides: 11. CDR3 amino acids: CATQQGLAGVSEQFF. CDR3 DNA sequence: TGTGCCACCCAACAGGGACTAGCGGGAGTGTCTGAGCAGTTCTTC.

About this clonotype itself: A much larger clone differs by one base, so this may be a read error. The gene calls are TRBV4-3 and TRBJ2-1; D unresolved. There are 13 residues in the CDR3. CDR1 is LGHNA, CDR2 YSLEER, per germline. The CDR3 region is CASSQDLKDEQSF. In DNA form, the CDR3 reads TGCGCCAGCAGCCAAGATCTTAAGGATGAGCAGTCCTTC.

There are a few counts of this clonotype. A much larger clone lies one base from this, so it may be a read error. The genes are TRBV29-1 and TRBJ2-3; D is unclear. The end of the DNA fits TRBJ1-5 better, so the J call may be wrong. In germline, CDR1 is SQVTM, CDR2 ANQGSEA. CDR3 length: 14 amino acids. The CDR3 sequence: CSINSQSNTDTQHF. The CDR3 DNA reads TGCAGCATAAACAGCCAGTCAAACACAGATACGCAGCATTTT.

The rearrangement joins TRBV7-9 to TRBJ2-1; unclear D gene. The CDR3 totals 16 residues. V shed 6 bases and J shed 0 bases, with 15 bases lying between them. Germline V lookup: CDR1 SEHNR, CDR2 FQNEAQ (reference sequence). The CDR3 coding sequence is TGTGCCAGCAGTTTTAACGAAGGCCGCTCCTACAATGAGCAGTTCTTC. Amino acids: CASSFNEGRSYNEQFF. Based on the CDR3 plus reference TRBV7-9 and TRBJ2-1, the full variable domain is DTGVSQNPRHKITKRGQNVTFRCDPISEHNRLYWYRQTLGQGPEFLTYFQNEAQLEKSRLLSDRFSAERPKGSFSTLEIQRTEQGDSAMYLCASSFNEGRSYNEQFFGPGTRLTVL.

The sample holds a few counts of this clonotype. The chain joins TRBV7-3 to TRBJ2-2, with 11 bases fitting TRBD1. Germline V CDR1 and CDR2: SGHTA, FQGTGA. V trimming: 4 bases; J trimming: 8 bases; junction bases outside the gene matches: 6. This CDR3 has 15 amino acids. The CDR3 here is CASSSGTGGTGELFF. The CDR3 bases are TGTGCCAGCAGCTCGGGGACAGGGGGGACGGGGGAGCTGTTTTTT. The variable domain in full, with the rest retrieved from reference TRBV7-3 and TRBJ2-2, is GAGVSQTPSNKVTEKGKYVELRCDPISGHTALYWYRQSLGQGPEFLIYFQGTGAADDSGLPNDRFFAVRPEGSVSTLKIQRTERGDSAVYLCASSSGTGGTGELFFGEGSRLTVL.